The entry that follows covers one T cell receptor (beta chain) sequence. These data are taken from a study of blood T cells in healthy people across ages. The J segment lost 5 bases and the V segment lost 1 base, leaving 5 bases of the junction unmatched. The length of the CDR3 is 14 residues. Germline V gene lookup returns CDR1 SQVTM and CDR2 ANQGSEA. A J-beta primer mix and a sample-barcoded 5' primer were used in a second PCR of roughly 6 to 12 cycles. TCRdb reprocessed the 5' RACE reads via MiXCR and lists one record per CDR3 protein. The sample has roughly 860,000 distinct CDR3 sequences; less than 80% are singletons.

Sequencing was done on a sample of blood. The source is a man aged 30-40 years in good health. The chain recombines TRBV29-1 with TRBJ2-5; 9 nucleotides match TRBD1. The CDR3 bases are TGCAGCGTTGAAGTCGACAGGGGGGCCGAGACCCAGTACTTC. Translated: CSVEVDRGAETQYF.